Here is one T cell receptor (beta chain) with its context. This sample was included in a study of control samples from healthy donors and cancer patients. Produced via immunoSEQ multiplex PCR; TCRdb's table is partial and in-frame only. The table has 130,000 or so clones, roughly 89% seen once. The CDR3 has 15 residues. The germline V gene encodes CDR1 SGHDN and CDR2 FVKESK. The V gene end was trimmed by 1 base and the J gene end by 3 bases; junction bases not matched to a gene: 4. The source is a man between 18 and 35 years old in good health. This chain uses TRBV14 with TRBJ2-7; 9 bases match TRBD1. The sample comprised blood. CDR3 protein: CASSQAGQGSYEQYF. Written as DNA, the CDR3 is TGTGCCAGCAGCCAAGCCGGACAGGGGAGCTACGAGCAGTACTTC.